This paragraph covers one TCR beta chain sequence. Original methodology: The assay estimated nucleated cells by amplifying reference gene primers. Only in-frame clones appear in the TCRdb table, and some are missing; sequencing was by immunoSEQ multiplex PCR. V, J and clone size were drawn from that table, and D and trimming were deduced from the DNA. This sample carries roughly 75,000 clones, around 88% of them seen once, and the ten largest clones take about 0.6%. V lost 5 bases, J lost 6 bases, and 6 bases stayed unmatched. The CDR3 is made up of 14 amino acids. CDR1 is SSHAT, CDR2 FNYEAQ, per germline (reference sequence). The data belong to a study of blood T cell repertoires in COVID-19. Study as a whole: The United States, Italy and Spain provided the acute and convalescent COVID-19 samples.

The receptor was isolated from a man aged 55-75 years with acute or convalescent COVID-19. The genes are TRBV7-7 and TRBJ2-7; TRBD1 agrees at 11 bases. Sequenced: peripheral blood. CDR3 loop: CASSPGQGASEQYF. As DNA, the CDR3 is TGTGCCAGCAGCCCCGGACAGGGGGCAAGCGAGCAGTACTTC.